A single sample gave rise to the 24 T cell receptor beta chains below, sequenced in a study of blood T cell repertoires in COVID-19. Using immunoSEQ multiplex PCR, the repertoire was profiled, and TCRdb retains in-frame clones only, with some absent. The sample contains under 60,000 clones, approximately 87% of which appear only once. Source material: peripheral blood. The receptors here all came from a human donor in a cohort sampled during active COVID-19.

This chain uses TRBV6-4 with TRBJ2-1; the match to TRBD2 covers 11 bases. V dropped 0 bases and J dropped 7; count of bases not matched to a gene: 2. The germline gives CDR1 MRHNA, CDR2 SNTAGT. This CDR3 has 15 amino acids. In nucleotides, the CDR3 is TGTGCCAGCAGTGACTCTAGCGGGGGGGGAAATGAGCAGTTCTTC. Translated: CASSDSSGGGNEQFF.

The chain carries TRBV29-1 and TRBJ1-2; D remains ambiguous. The CDR3 totals 11 residues. Germline V gene sequence: CDR1 SQVTM, CDR2 ANQGSEA. The ends were cut back, 4 bases at V and 4 bases at J, with 7 bases in the middle. CDR3 in DNA: TGCAGCGTTGGATACAGCTATGGCTACACCTTC. Residues: CSVGYSYGYTF.

The J gene is TRBJ1-1, the V gene TRBV19; D might be TRBD1 (5 bases). In germline, CDR1 is LNHDA, CDR2 SQIVND (reference sequence). Trimming removed 1 base from V and 10 bases from J, with 10 bases in between. The CDR3 consists of 12 residues. CDR3 DNA sequence: TGTGCCAGTAGTATAGGGGGCGTGGGAGCTTTCTTT. Protein sequence: CASSIGGVGAFF.

This clone occurred once. Germline and junction disagree at one end, which may indicate a read error. The chain has TRBV30 and TRBJ2-4; D remains ambiguous. CDR1 is GTSNPN, CDR2 SVGIG, per germline (reference sequence). The CDR3 extends over 13 amino acids. In DNA form, the CDR3 reads TGTGCCTGGAGTGTGGGCCTCGTGAAGGCTCAGCACTTC. It specifies CAWSVGLVKAQHF.

The V call is TRBV9, the J call TRBJ2-3, with 8 nucleotides matching TRBD2. Germline V lookup: CDR1 SGDLS, CDR2 YYNGEE. V was clipped by 2 bases and J by 8 bases; unmatched bases: 16. The CDR3 is 17 residues long. CDR3 sequence: CASSVSGTTSGVGTQYF. The CDR3 nucleotides are TGTGCCAGCAGCGTCTCCGGGACTACTAGCGGTGTTGGTACGCAGTATTTT.

CDR3 in amino acids: CASSNPGQGVDTQYF. The CDR3 nucleotides are TGTGCCAGCAGTAATCCGGGACAGGGAGTAGATACGCAGTATTTT. V is TRBV6-5 and J is TRBJ2-3; 9 bases are shared with TRBD1. The CDR3 covers 15 residues. Per germline, CDR1 MNHEY and CDR2 SVGAGI. Germline trimming cut 5 bases from V and 5 bases from J; bases unmatched to any gene: 8.

V and J are TRBV29-1 and TRBJ2-7, with 7 bases that match TRBD1. This CDR3 has 16 residues. Looked up from germline, CDR1 is SQVTM and CDR2 is ANQGSEA. V shed 3 bases and J 5 bases; nucleotides not matched to a gene: 16. CDR3 loop: CSVDSAHFSTGDEQYF. CDR3 coding DNA: TGCAGCGTTGATTCCGCCCACTTTTCCACAGGGGACGAGCAGTACTTC.

DNA of the CDR3: TGTGCCAGCAGTTCGACAGGGTACGGCTACACCTTC. This gives the protein CASSSTGYGYTF. This rearrangement joins TRBV12-3 or TRBV12-4 to TRBJ1-2; 7 positions agree with TRBD1. The CDR3 length is 12 residues. J gave up 8 bases and V 4 bases, and 4 bases lay outside the gene matches.

The V and J genes are TRBV7-9 and TRBJ1-2, with D possibly being TRBD1 (6 bases). Germline loops: CDR1 SEHNR, CDR2 FQNEAQ (reference sequence). V gave up 1 base and J gave up 8 bases, with 14 bases separating them. The CDR3 is 14 residues long. Here the CDR3 DNA reads TGTGCCAGCAGCTTAGTTGGGACAAGCCGCGGCTACACCTTC. Its protein product is CASSLVGTSRGYTF.

The chain joins TRBV3-1 (or the pseudogene TRBV3-2) to TRBJ2-5, with 8 bases aligning to TRBD2. The CDR3 is made up of 15 amino acids. Trimming cost V 0 bases and J 7 bases; bases outside gene matches: 7. Looked up from germline, CDR1 is LGHDT and CDR2 is YNNKEL (reference sequence). For the CDR3, the DNA is TGTGCCAGCAGCCAAGATGGCCGGGCGGGGGGGACCCAGTACTTC. Translation gives CASSQDGRAGGTQYF.

The chain is built from TRBV2 and TRBJ1-2; 11 positions match TRBD1. V trimming: 3 bases; J trimming: 6 bases; junction bases outside the gene matches: 9. In germline, CDR1 is SNHLY, CDR2 FYNNEI. The CDR3 has 16 residues. The DNA of the CDR3 is TGTGCCAGCAGTGATCCCGGACAGGGGGCGCGTAATGGCTACACCTTC. Its protein is CASSDPGQGARNGYTF.

This clone was picked up one time. The genes are TRBV19 and TRBJ2-1; D possibly corresponds to TRBD2 (7 bases). Germline CDR1 LNHDA, CDR2 SQIVND (reference sequence). There are 14 residues in the CDR3. Between the trimmed V and J ends, which lost 6 bases and 2 bases, there was a span of 11 bases. In nucleotides, the CDR3 is TGTGCCAGTAGAGGAGGGGGGGCCTACAATGAGCAGTTCTTC. Its protein is CASRGGGAYNEQFF.

The chain employs TRBV12-3 or TRBV12-4 and TRBJ1-2, with unresolved D. This CDR3 is 12 amino acids long. Trimming left V 3 bases short and J 2 bases short, with 4 bases between. CDR3 residues: CASSFGNYGYTF. In DNA form, the CDR3 reads TGTGCCAGCAGTTTCGGGAACTATGGCTACACCTTC.

This chain joins TRBV7-8 and TRBJ1-1; D is perhaps TRBD1 (6 bases). V shed 1 base and J shed 4 bases, with 10 bases lying between them. The V gene's germline CDR1 is SGHVS and CDR2 FQNEAQ. This CDR3 region has 14 residues. The CDR3 is CASSLDGQITEAFF. In DNA, the CDR3 is TGTGCCAGCAGCTTAGATGGACAGATCACTGAAGCTTTCTTT.

The sample holds one count of this clone. The rearrangement joins TRBV29-1 to TRBJ1-1, with TRBD1 matching 10 bases. With 6 bases clipped from V and 5 bases from J, the junction kept 6 bases outside the gene matches. Germline V lookup: CDR1 SQVTM, CDR2 ANQGSEA. The CDR3 has 13 amino acids. The CDR3 protein is CSVAGQGGTEAFF. Written as DNA, the CDR3 is TGCAGCGTGGCCGGACAGGGGGGTACTGAAGCTTTCTTT.

V and J are TRBV7-2 and TRBJ2-7; 10 bases match TRBD1. This CDR3 is built from 15 residues. CDR1 and CDR2 (germline): SGHTA, FQGNSA. The trim removed 0 bases at V and 5 bases at J, leaving 4 bases unmatched. In DNA form, the CDR3 reads TGTGCCAGCAGCTTAGCTCGGACAGGGGGGAACGAGCAGTACTTC. Translation gives CASSLARTGGNEQYF.

The rearrangement joins TRBV5-6 to TRBJ2-3, with D possibly being TRBD1 (6 bases). CDR3 size: 16 residues. V was cut by 9 bases and J by 0 bases, with 20 bases left in between. The germline gives CDR1 SGHDT, CDR2 YYEEEE. CDR3 in amino acids: CATSPDRRSSTDTQYF. In DNA, the CDR3 is TGTGCCACTTCCCCCGACAGGCGTTCTAGCACAGATACGCAGTATTTT.

This rearrangement joins TRBV29-1 to TRBJ2-7; possible D gene TRBD1, 5 bases. Germline lookup yields CDR1 SQVTM and CDR2 ANQGSEA. The CDR3 runs to 12 residues. V was shortened by 4 bases and J by 3 bases, with 10 bases between the two germline ends. The CDR3 loop is CSVGQFSYEQYF. The CDR3 nucleotides read TGCAGCGTTGGACAGTTTAGCTACGAGCAGTACTTC.

This clone was seen a few times. The chain combines TRBV6-1 with TRBJ1-1, with 7 bases fitting TRBD1. The CDR3 runs 14 residues. V lost 2 bases, J lost 4 bases, and 4 bases stayed unmatched. Per germline, CDR1 MNHNS and CDR2 SASEGT. The CDR3 bases are TGTGCCAGCAGTGAAAAGGGGGCGATCACTGAAGCTTTCTTT. Its translation: CASSEKGAITEAFF.

This clone was found a few times. The genes are TRBV19 and TRBJ2-2; 14 bases fit TRBD2. J was trimmed by 7 bases and V by 10 bases; bases with no gene match: 5. In germline, CDR1 is LNHDA, CDR2 SQIVND (reference sequence). This CDR3 region has 14 residues. CDR3 bases: TGTGCCACGGGACTAGCGGGGGCGATCGGGGAGCTGTTTTTT. Amino acid sequence: CATGLAGAIGELFF.

This clone was detected only a few times. The chain recombines TRBV6-6 with TRBJ1-6, with D unresolved. The V end lost 11 bases, the J end lost 9 bases, and 14 bases lay between the germline ends. Germline V gives CDR1 MNHNY, CDR2 SVGAGI (reference sequence). The CDR3 length is 12 residues. CDR3 sequence reads: CAAGNEASPLHF. The CDR3 coding sequence is TGTGCCGCGGGAAACGAGGCTTCACCCCTCCACTTT.

DNA of the CDR3: TGTGCCAGCACCTCTAGCGGGGTGCTTGAGCAGTTCTTC. Translating gives CASTSSGVLEQFF. The chain has TRBV6-5 and TRBJ2-1, with 9 bases matching TRBD2. Trimming removed 7 bases from V and 9 bases from J; junction bases left unmatched: 7. The CDR3 has 13 residues. Germline V gene sequence: CDR1 MNHEY, CDR2 SVGAGI.

The chain combines TRBV5-1 with TRBJ1-3, with a weak D call TRBD1 (5 bases). V was trimmed by 5 bases and J by 4 bases, leaving 13 bases between them. Germline loops: CDR1 SGHRS, CDR2 YFSETQ. CDR3 length equals 14 residues. DNA of the CDR3: TGCGCCAGCAGTCCCGGACAATTAGGAAACACCATATATTTT. This codes for CASSPGQLGNTIYF. The complete variable domain, with remaining parts taken from reference TRBV5-1 and TRBJ1-3, reads KAGVTQTPRYLIKTRGQQVTLSCSPISGHRSVSWYQQTPGQGLQFLFEYFSETQRNKGNFPGRFSGRQFSNSRSEMNVSTLELGDSALYLCASSPGQLGNTIYFGEGSWLTVV.

The genes are TRBV4-2 and TRBJ2-3, with 10 bases identical to TRBD2. CDR1 is LGHNA and CDR2 is YNFKEQ in the germline V gene. This CDR3 spans 17 amino acids. J lost 5 bases, V lost 4 bases, and 12 bases had no gene match. CDR3 sequence: CASSRGLSGGAVDTQYF. In DNA, the CDR3 is TGTGCCAGCAGCCGGGGACTGAGCGGGGGGGCTGTAGATACGCAGTATTTT.